This T cell receptor beta chain was sequenced in a study of blood T cell repertoires in COVID-19 (dated by TCRdb to about 2020). In terms of the full investigation: Samples covering the acute and convalescent phases of COVID-19 were provided by collaborators in the United States, Italy and Spain. The repertoires were made available in a free public database intended to serve as a resource for research on the immune response to SARS-CoV-2. Where available, HLA class I and class II types were obtained from metadata supplied by the sample provider rather than from assay-based typing. The material from the prospective study consisted of cDNA or gDNA derived from T cells, B-cell-depleted T cells, or PBMCs. A de-identified subject ID, COVID-19 status, age in years and sex were almost always included in the sample metadata. The samples were drawn from two sources: the first 160 participants of the ongoing ImmuneRACE study, and 950 to 1,500 subjects contributed by 6 global collaborators. Subjects who had been exposed to COVID-19, were actively infected with it, or had recovered from it provided the deeply sampled blood TCRbeta repertoires that made up the dataset.

The immunoSEQ Assay, a bias-controlled multiplex PCR, was used to amplify TCRbeta CDR3 regions from genomic DNA. The authors' pipeline ran thus. The number of nucleated cells in each sample was estimated by amplification of reference gene primers within the assay. Sequence reads were collapsed and filtered to measure the absolute abundance of every unique TCRbeta CDR3 rearrangement. Productive Simpson clonality was computed per sample as the square root of Simpson's diversity index over productive rearrangements. TCRdb took this table from immuneACCESS and kept in-frame rearrangements with V and J called. Such tables lack part of the clones; where checked against another copy, unresolved V genes explain under half of the gap, and the rest is unexplained. The D gene and trimming were derived from the DNA, and the V and J assignments and clone size from that table. In all, the sample holds 250,000 to 300,000 clones, and roughly 86% of those were seen once. The ten biggest clones cover around 3.6% of the sample.

From its cysteine to its phenylalanine, the CDR3 spans 15 amino acids. Of the read, only the CDR3 DNA is kept; its 45 bases are in frame from base 1. The germline V gene supplies CDR1 SGHTS and CDR2 YDEGEE. Unmatched junction bases come to 2, with V trimmed by 2 bases and J by 0 bases. Worth noting for this clone: Its antigen remains undetermined. The sample holds no much larger clone one base away, and base qualities are not on file.

The collaborating institutions used their own protocols to collect whole blood in K2EDTA tubes. Collaborator samples were shipped for TCRbeta analysis as frozen whole blood, isolated PBMCs, or DNA extracted from either sample type. Results the study describes overall, beyond this receptor: How much clinical and demographic metadata was included differed by source and by participant, and the metadata was provided uncurated.

The chain employs TRBV5-8 and TRBJ2-3; 8 central bases correspond to TRBD2. The receptor was isolated from a man aged 18 to 30 with active or convalescent COVID-19. The specimen was peripheral blood. The nucleotides read TGTGCCAGCAGCTTAGCGGGGGTTAGCACAGATACGCAGTATTTT. Translated, this gives CASSLAGVSTDTQYF.